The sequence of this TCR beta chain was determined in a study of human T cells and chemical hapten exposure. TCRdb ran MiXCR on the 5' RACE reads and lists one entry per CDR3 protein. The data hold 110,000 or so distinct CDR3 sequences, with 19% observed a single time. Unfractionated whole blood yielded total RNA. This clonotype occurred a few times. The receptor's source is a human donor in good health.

The CDR3 sequence is CASSYPTSGFSGANEQFF. CDR3 bases: TGTGCCAGCAGTTATCCGACTAGCGGATTTTCAGGGGCCAATGAGCAGTTCTTC. The chain combines TRBV6-2 or TRBV6-3 with TRBJ2-1; 9 positions match TRBD2. V was pared by 3 bases and J by 6 bases, with 15 bases of the junction left unmatched. CDR1 and CDR2 (germline): MNHEY, SVGEGT. This CDR3 is built from 18 residues.